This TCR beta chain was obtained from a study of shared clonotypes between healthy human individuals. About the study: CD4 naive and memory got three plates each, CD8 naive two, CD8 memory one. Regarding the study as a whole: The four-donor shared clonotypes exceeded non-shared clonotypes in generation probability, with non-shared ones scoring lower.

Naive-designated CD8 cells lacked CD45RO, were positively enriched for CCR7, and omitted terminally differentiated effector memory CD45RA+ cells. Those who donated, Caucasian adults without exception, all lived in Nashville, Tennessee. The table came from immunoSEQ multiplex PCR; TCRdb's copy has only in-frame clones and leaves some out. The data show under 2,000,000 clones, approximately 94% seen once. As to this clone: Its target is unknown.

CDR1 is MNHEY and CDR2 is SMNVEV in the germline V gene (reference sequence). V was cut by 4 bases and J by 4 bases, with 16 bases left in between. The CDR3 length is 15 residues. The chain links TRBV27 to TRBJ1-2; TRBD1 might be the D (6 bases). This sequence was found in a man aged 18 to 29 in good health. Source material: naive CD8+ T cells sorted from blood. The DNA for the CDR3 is TGTGCCAGCAGTTCGTACAGGGAGGAGGGCTATGGCTACACCTTC. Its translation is CASSSYREEGYGYTF.